This T cell receptor beta chain comes out of a study of T cells in Graves' hyperthyroidism and ophthalmopathy. Only a few counts were recorded for this clonotype. From germline, CDR1 is MNHNS and CDR2 SASEGT. The V gene lost 7 bases and the J gene lost 3 bases, with 19 bases spanning the gap. CDR3 size: 15 residues. There were TCR beta CDR3 regions amplified from RNA transcripts. Initially, a first-round RT-PCR of the TCR CDR3 employed the HTBI primer set. TCRdb passed the multiplex PCR reads through MiXCR, listing each CDR3 protein once. Of roughly 570,000 distinct CDR3 sequences listed, just over 45% are singletons.

V usage is TRBV6-1 and J usage is TRBJ2-7; D perhaps matches TRBD2 (6 bases). The receptor's source is a young woman with Graves' hyperthyroidism. Sequencing used peripheral blood or thyroid tissue (not recorded which). CDR3 bases: TGTGCCAGCACGAATCGCGTGGGACTGAGCTACGAGCAGTACTTC. Amino acid sequence: CASTNRVGLSYEQYF.